This is a list of T cell receptor beta chains from one sample in a study of CD8 T cells in ankylosing spondylitis. TCRdb called the 5' RACE reads again in MiXCR, with one record for every CDR3 protein. The sample holds about 36,000 distinct CDR3 sequences, 9.5% to 12% seen once. The sequencing sample was made of synovial fluid, either unsorted or a sorted T cell fraction (not recorded which). These receptors all stem from a male donor with ankylosing spondylitis. Both conserved end residues are part of each CDR3. The order of the fields is V gene, CDR3 protein.

>TRBV28
CASREDRGMAETQYF
>TRBV28
CASSWVVANQPQHF
>TRBV4-2
CASSQGGQGPEQYF
>TRBV5-6
CASSPRRRGSFYNEQFF
>TRBV27
CASSLSGGETQYF
>TRBV7-2
CASSLGPSGRSEQYF
>TRBV7-9
CASGRLETQYF
>TRBV19
CASSRRDRVPPLHF
>TRBV10-3
CATGAGGSYNEQFF
>TRBV30
CAWSLTSGNTIYF
>TRBV6-5
CARSYSYGQPDTQYF
>TRBV7-9
CASSTGTRGTQYF
>TRBV28
CASRGPSMPQPQHF
>TRBV7-2
CASSKTGSSYEQYF
>TRBV10-3
CANAEVQETQYF
>TRBV11-2
CASSLSGSDQYF
>TRBV5-1
CASSPRTSGRPDYEQYF
>TRBV28
CASSLRRLMNTEAFF
>TRBV14
CASSWGLRTDTQYF
>TRBV9
CASSVGPPGLATYEQYF
>TRBV9
CASSVGLSGRGEQFF
>TRBV15
CATSRGAWRGRASTGELFF
>TRBV3-1
CASSQGDRRGLFF
>TRBV5-1
CASSNGRVNTEAFF
>TRBV14
CASSPPSGRYNEQFF
>TRBV11-2
CASSSSLVRTNTEAFF
>TRBV12-3/TRBV12-4
CASSFLPREQYF
>TRBV24-1
CATRGSGSNQPQHF
>TRBV11-2
CASSLSADSYYEQYF
>TRBV29-1
CSARGRGTSGTADIQYF
>TRBV4-1
CASSPSGSGTDTQYF
>TRBV12-3/TRBV12-4
CASSPTGGSGANVLTF
>TRBV23-1
CASRPRGRPYNEQFF
>TRBV7-2
CASSLYYEQYF
>TRBV27
CASSPSDRAYEQYF
>TRBV24-1
CATSPLGLGGGGDEQFF
>TRBV7-2
CASSLNLGLANEKLFF
>TRBV19
CASKGPGKDSYNEQFF
>TRBV5-5
CASSLAEADGNYGYTF
>TRBV4-1
CASSHPGLAGGPDKNEQFF
>TRBV4-2
CASSHTAGSILEQYF